At least ten counts were recorded for the clone carrying this T cell receptor beta chain. Its antigen is currently unknown. The definition of stable Graves' hyperthyroidism was no ophthalmopathy progression within 18 months. This CDR3 contains 13 residues. The V gene's germline CDR1 is SGHRS and CDR2 YFSETQ. V was pared by 7 bases and J by 0 bases, with 2 bases of the junction left unmatched. It was RNA transcripts that yielded the amplified TCR beta CDR3 regions. Carried out on the TCR CDR3, a first-round RT-PCR used the HTBI primer set. TCRdb re-called the multiplex PCR reads through MiXCR, storing one row per CDR3 protein. The sample yields more than 500,000 distinct CDR3 sequences, less than 15% seen once. The source of the sample is a study of T cells in Graves' hyperthyroidism and ophthalmopathy. Study overall: Peripheral blood was secured at the point of initial diagnosis, before any treatment. The study's findings and limits: Blood also carried most thyroid clonotypes expanded above 0.001. By a 13 V-J model, ophthalmopathy was set apart from stable hyperthyroidism.

This clonotype originated in a woman between 35 and 50 years old with Graves' hyperthyroidism. The chain couples TRBV5-1 to TRBJ2-3; 7 bases are shared with TRBD2. The sample taken for sequencing was blood. This CDR3 is CASRSGSTDTQYF. The CDR3 DNA follows: TGCGCCAGCCGTAGCGGGAGCACAGATACGCAGTATTTT.